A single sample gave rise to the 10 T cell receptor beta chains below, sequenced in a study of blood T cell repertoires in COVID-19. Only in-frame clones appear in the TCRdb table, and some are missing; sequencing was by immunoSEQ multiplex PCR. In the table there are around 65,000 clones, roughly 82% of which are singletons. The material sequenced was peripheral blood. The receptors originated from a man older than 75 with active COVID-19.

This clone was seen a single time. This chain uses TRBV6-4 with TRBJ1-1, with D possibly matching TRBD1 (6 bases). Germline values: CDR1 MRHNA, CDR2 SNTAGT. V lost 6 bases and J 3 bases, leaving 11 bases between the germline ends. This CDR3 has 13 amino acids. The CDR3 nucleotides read TGTGCCAGCAGGAGACAGGCTGACACTGAAGCTTTCTTT. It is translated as CASRRQADTEAFF.

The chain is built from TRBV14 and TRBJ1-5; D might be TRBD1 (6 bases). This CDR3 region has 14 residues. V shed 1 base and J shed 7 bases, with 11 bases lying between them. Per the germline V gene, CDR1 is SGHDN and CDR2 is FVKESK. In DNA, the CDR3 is TGTGCCAGCAGCCAAGCCTCGACAGGACAGCCCCAGCATTTT. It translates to CASSQASTGQPQHF.

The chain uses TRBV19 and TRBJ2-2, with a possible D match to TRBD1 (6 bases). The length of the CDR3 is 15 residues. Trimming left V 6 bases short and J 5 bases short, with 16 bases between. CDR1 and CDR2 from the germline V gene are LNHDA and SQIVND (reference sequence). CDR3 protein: CASRPQGLWTGELFF. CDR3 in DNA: TGTGCCAGTAGGCCACAGGGTTTGTGGACCGGGGAGCTGTTTTTT.

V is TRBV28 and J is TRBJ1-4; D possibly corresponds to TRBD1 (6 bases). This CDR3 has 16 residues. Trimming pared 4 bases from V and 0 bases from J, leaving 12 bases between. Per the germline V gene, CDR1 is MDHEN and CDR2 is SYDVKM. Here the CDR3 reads CASSSPGATTNEKLFF. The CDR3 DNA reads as TGTGCCAGCAGTTCTCCAGGGGCAACAACTAATGAAAAACTGTTTTTT.

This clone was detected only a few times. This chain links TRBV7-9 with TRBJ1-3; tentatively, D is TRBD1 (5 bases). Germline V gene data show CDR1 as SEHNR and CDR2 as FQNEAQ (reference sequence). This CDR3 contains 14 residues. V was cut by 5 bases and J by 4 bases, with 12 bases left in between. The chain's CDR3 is CASSHRQNGNTIYF. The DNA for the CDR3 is TGTGCCAGCAGCCACCGACAGAACGGAAACACCATATATTTT.

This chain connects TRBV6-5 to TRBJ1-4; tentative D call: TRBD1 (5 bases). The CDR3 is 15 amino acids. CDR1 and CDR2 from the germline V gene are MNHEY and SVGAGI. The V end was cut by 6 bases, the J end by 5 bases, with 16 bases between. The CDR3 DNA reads TGTGCCAGCAGCGCGGGGACGGTGAGAAATGAAAAACTGTTTTTT. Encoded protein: CASSAGTVRNEKLFF.

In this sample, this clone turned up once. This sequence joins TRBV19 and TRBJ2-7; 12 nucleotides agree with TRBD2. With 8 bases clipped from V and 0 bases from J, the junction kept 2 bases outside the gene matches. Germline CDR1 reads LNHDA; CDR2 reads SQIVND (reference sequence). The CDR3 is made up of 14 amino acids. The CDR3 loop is CASGLAGNSYEQYF. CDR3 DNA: TGTGCCAGTGGACTAGCGGGAAACTCCTACGAGCAGTACTTC.

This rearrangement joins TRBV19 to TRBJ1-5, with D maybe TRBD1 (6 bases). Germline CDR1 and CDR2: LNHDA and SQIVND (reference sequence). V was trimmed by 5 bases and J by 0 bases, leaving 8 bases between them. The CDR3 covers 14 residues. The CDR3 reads CASSPGHSNQPQHF. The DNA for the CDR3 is TGTGCCAGTAGTCCGGGACATAGCAATCAGCCCCAGCATTTT.

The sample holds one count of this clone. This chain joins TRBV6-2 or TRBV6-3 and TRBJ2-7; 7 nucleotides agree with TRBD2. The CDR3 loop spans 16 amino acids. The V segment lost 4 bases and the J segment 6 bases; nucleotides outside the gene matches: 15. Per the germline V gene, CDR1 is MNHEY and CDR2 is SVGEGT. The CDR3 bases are TGTGCCAGCAGTTTCCATTCATCAGCGGGACCGAGCGAGCAGTACTTC. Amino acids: CASSFHSSAGPSEQYF.

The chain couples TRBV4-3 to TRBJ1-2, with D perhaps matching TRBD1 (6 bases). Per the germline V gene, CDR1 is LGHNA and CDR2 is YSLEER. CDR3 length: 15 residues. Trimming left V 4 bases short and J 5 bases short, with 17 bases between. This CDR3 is CASSPDSKTLYGYTF. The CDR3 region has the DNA TGCGCCAGCAGCCCGGACAGCAAAACCCTTTATGGCTACACCTTC.